One sample yielded the 20 T cell receptor beta chains listed below, sequenced in a study of blood T cell repertoires in COVID-19. Sequencing used immunoSEQ multiplex PCR; TCRdb keeps in-frame clones, though not all of them. The sample consists of about 480,000 clones, 89% of them appearing once. The sample was peripheral blood. These receptor sequences come from a man in his late teens or twenties with COVID-19, enrolled during active disease.

The rearrangement joins TRBV19 to TRBJ2-5; D may be TRBD1 (6 bases). V was trimmed by 6 bases and J by 3 bases, leaving 17 bases between them. This CDR3 contains 15 residues. The germline CDR1 and CDR2 sequences are LNHDA and SQIVND (reference sequence). CDR3 in DNA: TGTGCCAGTAGCCTGGTGGACAGCTTCAAAGAGACCCAGTACTTC. Its protein product is CASSLVDSFKETQYF.

The chain joins TRBV10-1 to TRBJ2-1; 7 nucleotides align to TRBD2. The CDR3 is made up of 15 amino acids. Looked up from germline, CDR1 is WNHNN and CDR2 is SYGVQD (reference sequence). The V and J ends lost 2 bases and 3 bases, in that order; junction bases with no gene match: 4. The CDR3 is CASSESRGDYNEQFF. As DNA, the CDR3 is TGCGCCAGCAGTGAGAGTCGGGGGGACTACAATGAGCAGTTCTTC.

V gene TRBV5-4 combines with J gene TRBJ1-2; possible D gene TRBD1, 6 bases. The CDR3 covers 13 residues. V lost 7 bases, J lost 6 bases, and 16 bases lay in between. Germline V gene data show CDR1 as SGHNT and CDR2 as YYREEE (reference sequence). The CDR3 loop reads CASHKDSLNGYTF. The CDR3 DNA is TGTGCCAGCCACAAGGACAGTTTAAATGGCTACACCTTC.

The chain couples TRBV14 to TRBJ2-7; D is perhaps TRBD1 (6 bases). Germline V lookup: CDR1 SGHDN, CDR2 FVKESK. V lost 4 bases to trimming and J lost 4 bases, with 8 bases between them. The CDR3 length is 12 residues. CDR3 residues: CASSPGQYEQYF. The DNA for the CDR3 is TGTGCCAGCAGCCCCGGACAGTACGAGCAGTACTTC. The variable domain in full, with the rest retrieved from reference TRBV14 and TRBJ2-7, is EAGVTQFPSHSVIEKGQTVTLRCDPISGHDNLYWYRRVMGKEIKFLLHFVKESKQDESGMPNNRFLAERTGGTYSTLKVQPAELEDSGVYFCASSPGQYEQYFGPGTRLTVT.

The chain combines TRBV5-1 with TRBJ2-7; the D gene is possibly TRBD2 (6 bases). V lost 7 bases to trimming and J lost 2 bases, with 19 bases between them. Per the germline V gene, CDR1 is SGHRS and CDR2 is YFSETQ. The length of the CDR3 is 15 residues. CDR3 sequence: CASCDEASATYEQYF. DNA for the CDR3: TGCGCCAGCTGCGATGAGGCTAGCGCAACCTACGAGCAGTACTTC.

This chain links TRBV19 with TRBJ1-3, with a weak D call TRBD1 (5 bases). The germline CDR1 and CDR2 sequences are LNHDA and SQIVND (reference sequence). The germline V and J ends were trimmed by 8 bases and 0 bases, with 11 bases remaining between them. CDR3 length: 14 residues. As DNA, the CDR3 is TGTGCCAGTTCGACAGCTTACTCTGGAAACACCATATATTTT. Amino acids: CASSTAYSGNTIYF.

J is TRBJ2-1 and V is TRBV25-1, with 16 nucleotides matching TRBD2. The CDR3 consists of 18 residues. Losses at the gene ends were 3 bases for V and 4 bases for J; bases not matched to a gene: 6. Germline CDR1 and CDR2: MGHDK and SYGVNS. CDR3 sequence reads: CASSDPSGLAGGYNEQFF. The CDR3 bases are TGTGCCAGCAGTGACCCCTCGGGACTAGCGGGAGGGTACAATGAGCAGTTCTTC. The whole variable domain, remainder taken from reference TRBV25-1 and TRBJ2-1, is EADIYQTPRYLVIGTGKKITLECSQTMGHDKMYWYQQDPGMELHLIHYSYGVNSTEKGDLSSESTVSRIRTEHFPLTLESARPSHTSQYLCASSDPSGLAGGYNEQFFGPGTRLTVL.

This clone was counted a single time. V usage is TRBV11-3 and J usage is TRBJ2-5; tentatively, D is TRBD1 (5 bases). CDR1 and CDR2 from the germline V gene are SGHNT and YENEEA. The CDR3 covers 15 residues. Trimming took off 5 bases at V and 5 bases at J, with 18 bases between the two ends. CDR3 DNA: TGTGCCAGCAGCCCCCAGAAGAGCAGGGCGGAGACCCAGTACTTC. It encodes CASSPQKSRAETQYF.

CDR3 residues: CASSPPLRVTEAFF. CDR3 DNA sequence: TGTGCCAGCTCACCACCGCTCAGGGTCACTGAAGCTTTCTTT. This sequence joins TRBV18 and TRBJ1-1; tentatively, D is TRBD1 (5 bases). Between the trimmed V and J ends, which lost 0 bases and 4 bases, there was a span of 9 bases. CDR3 length: 14 residues. Germline loops: CDR1 KGHSH, CDR2 LQKENI.

CDR3 in amino acids: CASSLDGARNTIYF. The CDR3 region has the DNA TGTGCCAGCAGCTTGGATGGGGCGCGAAACACCATATATTTT. The genes are TRBV5-6 and TRBJ1-3, with D maybe TRBD1 (5 bases). Germline V CDR1 and CDR2: SGHDT, YYEEEE. This CDR3 is built from 14 residues. Trimming pared 0 bases from V and 5 bases from J, leaving 9 bases between.

The J gene is TRBJ2-7, the V gene TRBV7-9, with no clear D. Germline loops: CDR1 SEHNR, CDR2 FQNEAQ (reference sequence). This CDR3 spans 12 amino acids. V was trimmed by 4 bases and J by 5 bases, leaving 9 bases between them. The CDR3 nucleotides read TGTGCCAGCAGCTCCCGCGGAAACGAGCAGTACTTC. This gives the protein CASSSRGNEQYF. The complete variable domain, with remaining parts taken from reference TRBV7-9 and TRBJ2-7, reads DTGVSQNPRHKITKRGQNVTFRCDPISEHNRLYWYRQTLGQGPEFLTYFQNEAQLEKSRLLSDRFSAERPKGSFSTLEIQRTEQGDSAMYLCASSSRGNEQYFGPGTRLTVT.

The J gene is TRBJ1-5, the V gene TRBV6-5; 7 bases align to TRBD1. CDR3 size: 15 residues. The ends lost 5 bases at V and 5 bases at J; junction bases unmatched: 9. In germline, CDR1 is MNHEY, CDR2 SVGAGI. CDR3 sequence reads: CASSKKQGWDQPQHF. For the CDR3, the DNA is TGTGCCAGCAGTAAAAAACAGGGGTGGGATCAGCCCCAGCATTTT.

The chain combines TRBV30 with TRBJ1-2; 8 bases line up with TRBD1. The CDR3 sequence is 13 residues long. With 0 bases clipped from V and 4 bases from J, the junction kept 1 base outside the gene matches. The germline V gene has CDR1 GTSNPN and CDR2 SVGIG (reference sequence). CDR3 DNA sequence: TGTGCCTGGAGTGTTGACAGGGGCTATGGCTACACCTTC. Translated: CAWSVDRGYGYTF.

V is TRBV5-1 and J is TRBJ1-1; TRBD1 matches at 7 bases. The junction had 7 bases not matched to a gene; V was cut back by 2 bases and J by 3 bases. This CDR3 spans 15 amino acids. The germline CDR1 and CDR2 sequences are SGHRS and YFSETQ. In DNA, the CDR3 is TGCGCCAGCAGCTTAAACGACAGGGAGGACACTGAAGCTTTCTTT. Protein product: CASSLNDREDTEAFF.

The table lists this clone with a count of one. CDR3 in DNA: TGTGCCAGCAGGGGTCCCGCGGCTAGCGGCCTCACAGATACGCAGTATTTT. This codes for CASRGPAASGLTDTQYF. V gene TRBV5-4 combines with J gene TRBJ2-3; 7 nucleotides agree with TRBD2. The CDR3 sequence is 17 residues long. Unmatched junction bases numbered 14, after V lost 5 bases and J lost 2 bases. Germline CDR1 and CDR2: SGHNT and YYREEE (reference sequence).

The chain joins TRBV5-6 to TRBJ2-3; D is undetermined. V lost 5 bases and J lost 5, with 6 bases in between. Germline CDR1 is SGHDT and CDR2 is YYEEEE. The CDR3 consists of 11 residues. The CDR3 nucleotides read TGTGCCAGCAGTACAGAAGATACGCAGTATTTT. Its translation: CASSTEDTQYF. Drawing the rest from reference TRBV5-6 and TRBJ2-3, the complete variable domain is DAGVTQSPTHLIKTRGQQVTLRCSPKSGHDTVSWYQQALGQGPQFIFQYYEEEERQRGNFPDRFSGHQFPNYSSELNVNALLLGDSALYLCASSTEDTQYFGPGTRLTVL.

The J gene is TRBJ2-7, the V gene TRBV21-1; the table's D call, TRBD1, has no DNA check behind it. TRBV21-1 is a pseudogene segment. CDR3 length: 15 amino acids. The CDR3 DNA is TGTGCCAGCCCACACCGGGACATAAAGTCTCTCGAGCAGTACTTC. Residues: CASPHRDIKSLEQYF.

The chain combines TRBV30 with TRBJ2-1; D not resolved. V was clipped by 5 bases and J by 0 bases, with 14 bases between them. Per the germline V gene, CDR1 is GTSNPN and CDR2 is SVGIG (reference sequence). This CDR3 has 15 amino acids. DNA of the CDR3: TGTGCCTGGGGTACCGGGTCTAGCTCCTACAATGAGCAGTTCTTC. Amino acids: CAWGTGSSSYNEQFF.

This clone was picked up one time. The genes are TRBV13 and TRBJ1-2; 7 bases agree with TRBD1. The V and J ends lost 5 bases and 13 bases, in that order; junction bases with no gene match: 10. This CDR3 is built from 12 residues. Germline assignment: CDR1 PRHDT and CDR2 FYEKMQ (reference sequence). In nucleotides, the CDR3 is TGTGCCAGCAGCGATGGAGAGGGGGCCTGCACCTTC. Protein sequence: CASSDGEGACTF. Drawing the rest from reference TRBV13 and TRBJ1-2, the complete variable domain is AAGVIQSPRHLIKEKRETATLKCYPIPRHDTVYWYQQGPGQDPQFLISFYEKMQSDKGSIPDRFSAQQFSDYHSELNMSSLELGDSALYFCASSDGEGACTFGSGTRLTVV.

This rearrangement joins TRBV4-1 to TRBJ1-6; 8 nucleotides agree with TRBD1. Germline V lookup: CDR1 MGHRA, CDR2 YSYEKL. Unmatched junction bases numbered 7, after V lost 0 bases and J lost 3 bases. The CDR3 is 18 residues long. CDR3 loop: CASSQETQTGGYNSPLHF. The CDR3 region has the DNA TGCGCCAGCAGCCAAGAAACCCAAACAGGGGGCTATAATTCACCCCTCCACTTT.